These 32 T cell receptor beta chains came from one sample sequenced in a study of tumor-infiltrating lymphocytes in primary liver carcinoma. Germline DNA was extracted alongside blood RNA, which was obtained from unsorted whole blood. The authors made TCR beta cDNA from 500 to 600 ng total RNA with a constant-region primer. It was through three nested multiplex PCR rounds of slightly modified ARM-PCR that TCR beta libraries arose. Each of the first two PCR rounds ran roughly 9 cycles with TRBV1-TRBV30 forward and C-beta reverse primers. TCRdb independently ran MiXCR on the multiplex PCR reads; one entry per CDR3 protein. The table shows fewer than 350,000 distinct CDR3 sequences, with 55% to 65% occurring only once. Material for sequencing was peripheral blood. These receptors all come from a man in his forties with primary liver carcinoma and hepatitis B virus infection.

This rearrangement joins TRBV5-1 to TRBJ1-6; D unclear. The CDR3 loop spans 15 amino acids. Germline V lookup: CDR1 SGHRS, CDR2 YFSETQ. V was cut by 0 bases and J by 10 bases, with 14 bases left in between. The chain's CDR3 is CASSLGSEVGSPLHF. CDR3 DNA: TGCGCCAGCAGCTTGGGTTCGGAAGTCGGGTCACCCCTCCACTTT.

This sequence joins TRBV7-8 and TRBJ2-2; D is unresolved. The CDR3 contains 17 residues. Deletions cut 5 bases from V and 0 bases from J, with 16 bases between. Looked up from germline, CDR1 is SGHVS and CDR2 is FQNEAQ. The CDR3 DNA follows: TGTGCCAGCAGCGAGAGCCGTCCGGGCACGAACACCGGGGAGCTGTTTTTT. Protein product: CASSESRPGTNTGELFF.

Notes on this clonotype: A much larger clone sits a single nucleotide away, making a read error possible. J is TRBJ2-1 and V is TRBV6-5; D is possibly TRBD2 (6 bases). This CDR3 comprises 15 residues. V was pared by 7 bases and J by 1 base, with 14 bases between. In germline, CDR1 is MNHEY, CDR2 SVGAGI. The CDR3, as DNA: TGTGCCAGCATGACCGGGACTCTTTCCTACAATGAGCAGTTCTTC. It translates to CASMTGTLSYNEQFF.

Here the CDR3 DNA reads TGTGCCATCAATCTCGGTACAACTAATGAAAAACTGTTTTTT. Translation: CAINLGTTNEKLFF. The chain combines TRBV28 with TRBJ1-4; D is uncertain. Trimming stripped 10 bases from V and 0 bases from J, with 12 bases between. Germline V gene lookup returns CDR1 MDHEN and CDR2 SYDVKM. This CDR3 has 14 residues.

This clonotype was observed many times. This sequence joins TRBV6-2 or TRBV6-3 and TRBJ2-1, with unresolved D. Germline V gives CDR1 MNHEY, CDR2 SVGEGT. Trimming took 2 bases from V and 8 from J, leaving 19 bases between them. The CDR3 consists of 16 residues. The CDR3 loop is CASSYEYGRLPDEQFF. The CDR3 DNA reads as TGTGCCAGCAGTTACGAATACGGGCGCCTCCCGGATGAGCAGTTCTTC.

On this clonotype itself: A read error may be the cause here, since a much bigger clone is one base away. V usage is TRBV4-2 and J usage is TRBJ2-3, with D unclear. This CDR3 has 13 residues. Germline V lookup: CDR1 LGHNA, CDR2 YNFKEQ. CDR3 protein: CASSQDLRSTLYF. The CDR3 DNA reads as TGTGCCAGCAGCCAAGATCTTCGTTCGACGCTGTATTTT.

With regard to this clonotype: The junction and the germline gene differ at one end; a read error may be behind it. The chain combines TRBV30 with TRBJ1-2; D gene uncertain. Per the germline V gene, CDR1 is GTSNPN and CDR2 is SVGIG (reference sequence). This CDR3 region has 13 residues. CDR3 sequence reads: CAWSVRRNYGHTF. The CDR3 DNA reads as TGTGCCTGGAGTGTTCGGAGGAACTATGGCCACACCTTC.

Concerning this clonotype itself: Compared with germline, one end of the junction differs, possibly owing to a read error. The chain links TRBV6-1 to TRBJ1-5, with a tentative D call TRBD1 (5 bases). The CDR3 is 15 amino acids. Germline V gives CDR1 MNHNS, CDR2 SASEGT. The CDR3 loop reads CASRRIGTSNQPQHF. CDR3 DNA sequence: TGTGCCAGCAGGAGGATAGGGACGAGCAATCAGCCTCAGCATTTT.

Turning to this clonotype: Because the CDR3 is missing its conserved closing phenylalanine or tryptophan, this is likely a read error. This sequence joins TRBV7-9 and TRBJ2-5; D might be TRBD1 (6 bases). Germline CDR1 is SEHNR and CDR2 is FQNEAQ (reference sequence). The CDR3 is made up of 14 amino acids. The CDR3, as DNA: TGTGCCAACAGCTTATCCAGGGGAGAAGAGACCCAGTACCTC. This encodes CANSLSRGEETQYL.

In regard to this clonotype: A read error is likely, as this CDR3 ends without the conserved phenylalanine or tryptophan. The DNA for the CDR3 is TGTGCCAGCAGGCCACCAGGGATCTGGGCAGATACGCAGTATTTG. As protein: CASRPPGIWADTQYL. The J gene is TRBJ2-3, the V gene TRBV11-2, with D perhaps TRBD1 (5 bases). Germline CDR1 and CDR2: SGHAT and FQNNGV. Trimming stripped 6 bases from V and 4 bases from J, with 17 bases between. The CDR3 extends over 15 amino acids.

In regard to this clonotype: The junction and the germline gene differ at one end; a read error may be behind it. V usage is TRBV11-2 and J usage is TRBJ1-6; TRBD1 aligns across 7 bases. The V gene's germline CDR1 is SGHAT and CDR2 FQNNGV. CDR3 size: 13 residues. The CDR3 is CANSLPGGSLPHF. The CDR3 DNA sequence: TGTGCCAACAGCTTGCCAGGGGGTTCACTCCCCCACTTT.

This clonotype appeared many times. The chain links TRBV4-2 to TRBJ1-2; D might be TRBD1 (5 bases). The CDR3 spans 15 residues. Trimming removed 0 bases at V and 13 bases at J, with 21 bases between. Germline values: CDR1 LGHNA, CDR2 YNFKEQ. DNA of the CDR3: TGTGCCAGCAGCCAAGATGGATGGCAGGGCTTAAGATCCACCTTC. Its translation is CASSQDGWQGLRSTF.

The chain recombines TRBV12-3 or TRBV12-4 with TRBJ2-7, with D tentatively TRBD2 (5 bases). Trimming pared 5 bases from V and 2 bases from J, leaving 19 bases between. The length of the CDR3 is 16 residues. CDR3 coding DNA: TGTGCCAGCAGTCCCCCTAGGGTAGCGCGGACCTACGAGCAGTACTTC. It codes for CASSPPRVARTYEQYF.

This clonotype was observed a few times. The chain links TRBV28 to TRBJ2-5; D perhaps matches TRBD1 (6 bases). Germline V gene sequence: CDR1 MDHEN, CDR2 SYDVKM. CDR3 size: 13 residues. V lost 3 bases, J lost 4 bases, and 9 bases lay in between. This CDR3 is CASSLGDTETQYF. CDR3 bases: TGTGCCAGCAGTTTGGGGGACACAGAGACCCAGTACTTC.

About this clonotype: The junction departs from germline at one end; a sequencing error may be responsible. This sequence joins TRBV7-9 and TRBJ2-1; 7 bases map to TRBD2. The CDR3 is made up of 12 amino acids. Germline CDR1 SEHNR, CDR2 FQNEAQ (reference sequence). The chain's CDR3 is CASSRDYNEHFF. As DNA, the CDR3 is TGTGCCAGTAGCCGGGACTACAATGAGCACTTCTTC. The full variable domain, completed using reference TRBV7-9 and TRBJ2-1, is DTGVSQNPRHKITKRGQNVTFRCDPISEHNRLYWYRQTLGQGPEFLTYFQNEAQLEKSRLLSDRFSAERPKGSFSTLEIQRTEQGDSAMYLCASSRDYNEHFFGPGTRLTVL.

This clonotype has a single count. This CDR3 is missing its conserved last phenylalanine or tryptophan, likely due to a read error. The rearrangement uses TRBV29-1 and TRBJ1-1; D gene uncertain. Germline V gene sequence: CDR1 SQVTM, CDR2 ANQGSEA. V was clipped by 7 bases and J by 1 base, with 19 bases between them. The CDR3 spans 15 residues. CDR3 coding DNA: TGCAGCGCAGAGGTTATACTAGGGCGGAACACTGAAGCTTTCCTT. It specifies CSAEVILGRNTEAFL.

There are a few counts of this clonotype. This may arise from a read error, as a much more abundant clone is one base away. The rearrangement links TRBV29-1 to TRBJ2-5; D perhaps matches TRBD2 (5 bases). The germline gives CDR1 SQVTM, CDR2 ANQGSEA. The CDR3 has 11 amino acids. V shed 5 bases and J shed 9 bases, with 13 bases lying between them. The CDR3 nucleotides read TGCAGCGTTTCCCAAGCGGAGGCCCAGTACTTC. This translates into CSVSQAEAQYF.

The count of this clonotype is one. The genes are TRBV14 and TRBJ1-1; no definite D call. V lost 2 bases and J lost 4, with 11 bases in between. Germline lookup yields CDR1 SGHDN and CDR2 FVKESK. This CDR3 is built from 14 residues. DNA for the CDR3: TGTGCCAGCAGCCAACAGGTGACTAGCACTGAAGCTTTCTTT. It is translated as CASSQQVTSTEAFF. Based on the CDR3 plus reference TRBV14 and TRBJ1-1, the full variable domain is EAGVTQFPSHSVIEKGQTVTLRCDPISGHDNLYWYRRVMGKEIKFLLHFVKESKQDESGMPNNRFLAERTGGTYSTLKVQPAELEDSGVYFCASSQQVTSTEAFFGQGTRLTVV.

Remarks on this clonotype: A much larger clone is a single base away; this may be a read error. The gene calls are TRBV6-5 and TRBJ2-3, with D unresolved. The germline V and J ends were trimmed by 4 bases and 1 base, with 12 bases remaining between them. The CDR3 runs to 15 residues. Per germline, CDR1 MNHEY and CDR2 SVGAGI. The CDR3 coding sequence is TGTGCCAGCAGTTTCCCCTCTGGAGGCACAGATACGCAGTATTTT. Its protein product is CASSFPSGGTDTQYF.

As to this clonotype: Being one base from a much bigger clone, this may be a read error. The V gene is TRBV4-1, the J gene TRBJ2-1; TRBD1 agrees at 10 bases. This CDR3 spans 15 amino acids. Germline V gene lookup returns CDR1 MGHRA and CDR2 YSYEKL. The V and J ends lost 4 bases and 6 bases, in that order; junction bases with no gene match: 6. CDR3: CASSRPGQGPNEQFF. The CDR3 DNA sequence: TGCGCCAGCAGCCGACCGGGACAGGGGCCCAATGAGCAGTTCTTC.

A word on this clonotype: It may be a read error: a sequence one base away is much more abundant. The V gene is TRBV6-6, the J gene TRBJ1-1; D may be TRBD1 (6 bases). The CDR3 consists of 14 residues. The V gene's germline CDR1 is MNHNY and CDR2 SVGAGI (reference sequence). The CDR3 DNA reads as TGTGTCAGCAGTTACTTACAGGGGAACACTGAAGCTTTCTTT. Its protein product is CVSSYLQGNTEAFF.

In its sample, this clonotype was seen many times. CDR3 loop: CASKPGTSNGELFF. Here the CDR3 DNA reads TGTGCCAGCAAACCCGGGACAAGCAACGGGGAGCTGTTTTTT. The chain has TRBV12-3 or TRBV12-4 and TRBJ2-2; the D gene is possibly TRBD1 (6 bases). V was trimmed by 7 bases and J by 7 bases, leaving 16 bases between them. CDR3 length equals 14 residues.

A few counts support this clonotype. The chain links TRBV4-1 to TRBJ1-5; the D is unclear. The CDR3 runs 15 residues. Trimming pared 3 bases from V and 4 bases from J, leaving 13 bases between. Germline-derived CDR1 and CDR2 are MGHRA and YSYEKL. In DNA, the CDR3 is TGCGCCAGCAGCCATGAGGGCCTTAAGAATCAGCCCCAGCATTTT. It encodes CASSHEGLKNQPQHF.

The chain joins TRBV5-4 to TRBJ2-5, with D possibly being TRBD1 or TRBD2 (5 bases each). Trimming removed 2 bases from V and 5 bases from J, with 16 bases in between. Germline V gives CDR1 SGHNT, CDR2 YYREEE (reference sequence). The CDR3 is 15 amino acids. For the CDR3, the DNA is TGTGCCAGCAGCTTAAGCGGAGCCAAGGGGGAGACCCAGTACTTC. It encodes CASSLSGAKGETQYF.

The chain combines TRBV30 with TRBJ2-7, with TRBD1 as a possible D gene (5 bases). The CDR3 loop spans 12 amino acids. CDR1 GTSNPN and CDR2 SVGIG come from the germline V gene (reference sequence). Here the CDR3 DNA reads TGTGACGGCGCAGGGATAGGATACGAGCAGTACTTC. Translated, it gives CDGAGIGYEQYF.

The chain employs TRBV5-1 and TRBJ2-7, with 7 bases matching TRBD1. This CDR3 comprises 16 residues. The germline V gene has CDR1 SGHRS and CDR2 YFSETQ. V gave up 0 bases and J gave up 1 base; unmatched junction bases: 7. The CDR3 sequence: CASSLALGGASYEQYF. The CDR3 DNA follows: TGCGCCAGCAGCTTGGCCTTAGGGGGCGCGTCCTACGAGCAGTACTTC. Variable domain in full (rest from reference TRBV5-1 and TRBJ2-7): KAGVTQTPRYLIKTRGQQVTLSCSPISGHRSVSWYQQTPGQGLQFLFEYFSETQRNKGNFPGRFSGRQFSNSRSEMNVSTLELGDSALYLCASSLALGGASYEQYFGPGTRLTVT.

About this clonotype itself: A single base separates this from a much larger clone, so it may be a read error. The chain combines TRBV6-2 or TRBV6-3 with TRBJ2-7; TRBD1 is a possible D gene (6 bases). V shed 2 bases and J shed 3 bases, with 11 bases lying between them. Germline V gene data show CDR1 as MNHEY and CDR2 as SVGEGT. This CDR3 spans 14 amino acids. The CDR3 protein is CASSYADRYYEQYF. CDR3 nucleotide sequence: TGTGCCAGCAGTTACGCGGACAGATACTACGAGCAGTACTTC.

With respect to this clonotype: This clone may be a read error of a much larger clone one base away. The chain links TRBV12-3 or TRBV12-4 to TRBJ2-3; possibly TRBD2 for D (5 bases). V gave up 4 bases and J gave up 6 bases, with 11 bases separating them. The CDR3 has 13 amino acids. The CDR3, as DNA: TGTGCCAGCAGTTCCGGGGTCAGGGATACGCAGTATTTT. It is translated as CASSSGVRDTQYF.

Worth noting for this clonotype: The CDR3 does not end in the conserved phenylalanine or tryptophan, so this is likely a read error. The CDR3: CAGSSVNGEQFL. CDR3 DNA: TGTGCCGGCAGTTCTGTCAACGGTGAGCAGTTCCTC. The chain has TRBV12-3 or TRBV12-4 and TRBJ2-1; D gene unclear. CDR3 length: 12 residues.

The genes are TRBV10-2 and TRBJ1-3; D not certain. Germline CDR1 is WSHSY and CDR2 is SAAADI. This CDR3 comprises 16 residues. V gave up 3 bases and J gave up 0 bases, with 12 bases separating them. CDR3 in amino acids: CASSDLRTFSGNTIYF. The CDR3 DNA reads as TGCGCCAGCAGTGACTTGAGGACTTTCTCTGGAAACACCATATATTTT.

In regard to this clonotype: This clone may be a read error of a much larger clone one base away. The rearrangement uses TRBV7-8 and TRBJ2-1; perhaps TRBD2 as D (6 bases). The CDR3 runs 15 residues. Per germline, CDR1 SGHVS and CDR2 FQNEAQ. Trimming shortened V by 3 bases and J by 3 bases, and 12 bases separated the two germline ends. CDR3 loop: CASSLTRAHYNEQFF. The DNA of the CDR3 is TGTGCCAGCAGCTTGACTAGAGCACACTACAATGAGCAGTTCTTC. The full variable domain, with the rest looked up from reference TRBV7-8 and TRBJ2-1, is GAGVSQSPRYKVAKRGQDVALRCDPISGHVSLFWYQQALGQGPEFLTYFQNEAQLDKSGLPSDRFFAERPEGSVSTLKIQRTQQEDSAVYLCASSLTRAHYNEQFFGPGTRLTVL.

The V and J genes are TRBV5-1 and TRBJ2-1, with 9 nucleotides matching TRBD2. This CDR3 is built from 16 residues. V dropped 2 bases and J dropped 0; count of bases not matched to a gene: 3. Per the germline V gene, CDR1 is SGHRS and CDR2 is YFSETQ. DNA of the CDR3: TGCGCCAGCAGCTTCGCGGGAGGGAGCTCCTACAATGAGCAGTTCTTC. Amino acids: CASSFAGGSSYNEQFF.